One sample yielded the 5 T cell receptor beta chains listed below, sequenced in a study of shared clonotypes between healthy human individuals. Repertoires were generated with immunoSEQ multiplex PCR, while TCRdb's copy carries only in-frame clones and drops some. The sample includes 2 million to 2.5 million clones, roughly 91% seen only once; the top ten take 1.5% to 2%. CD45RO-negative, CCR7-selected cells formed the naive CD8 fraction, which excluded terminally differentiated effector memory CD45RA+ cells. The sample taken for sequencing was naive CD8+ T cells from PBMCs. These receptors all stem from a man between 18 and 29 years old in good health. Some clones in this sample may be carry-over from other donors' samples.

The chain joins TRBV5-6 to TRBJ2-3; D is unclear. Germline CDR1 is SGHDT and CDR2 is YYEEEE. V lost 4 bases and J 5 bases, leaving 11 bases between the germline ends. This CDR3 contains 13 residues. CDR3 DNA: TGTGCCAGCAGCCCCGAGATTGAAGATACGCAGTATTTT. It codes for CASSPEIEDTQYF.

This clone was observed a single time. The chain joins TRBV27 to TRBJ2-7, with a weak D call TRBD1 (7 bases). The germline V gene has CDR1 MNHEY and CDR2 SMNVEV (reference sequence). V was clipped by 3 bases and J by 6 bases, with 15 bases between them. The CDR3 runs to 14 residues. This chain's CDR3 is CASSLTGTLLEQYF. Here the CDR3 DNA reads TGTGCCAGCAGTTTGACAGGGACTCTACTCGAGCAGTACTTC.

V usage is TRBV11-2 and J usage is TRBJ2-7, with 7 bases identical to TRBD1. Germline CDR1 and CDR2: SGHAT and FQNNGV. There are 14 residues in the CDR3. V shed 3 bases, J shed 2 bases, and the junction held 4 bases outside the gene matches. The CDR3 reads CASSFGTDTYEQYF. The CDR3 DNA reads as TGTGCCAGCAGCTTCGGGACAGACACCTACGAGCAGTACTTC.

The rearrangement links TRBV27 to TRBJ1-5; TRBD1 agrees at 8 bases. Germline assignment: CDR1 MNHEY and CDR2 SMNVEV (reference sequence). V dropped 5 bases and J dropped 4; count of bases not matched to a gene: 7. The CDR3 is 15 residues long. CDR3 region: CASSETGEWNQPQHF. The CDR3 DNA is TGTGCCAGCAGTGAGACAGGGGAATGGAATCAGCCCCAGCATTTT.

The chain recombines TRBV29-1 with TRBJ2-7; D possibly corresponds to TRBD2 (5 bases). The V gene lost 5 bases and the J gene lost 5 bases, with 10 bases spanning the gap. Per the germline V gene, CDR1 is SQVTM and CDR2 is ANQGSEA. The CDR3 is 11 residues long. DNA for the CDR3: TGCAGCGTTCCCGGGGTCAACGAGCAGTACTTC. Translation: CSVPGVNEQYF.